This T cell receptor beta chain was captured in a study of T cell changes during pregnancy in multiple sclerosis. Germline loops: CDR1 SQVTM, CDR2 ANQGSEA. CDR3 length: 15 amino acids. V was pared by 1 base and J by 4 bases, with 4 bases of the junction left unmatched. The assay was immunoSEQ multiplex PCR, and TCRdb's table has in-frame clones only and misses some. The data show around 120,000 clones, roughly nine tenths seen once. The sequences come from peripheral blood, collected after pregnancy. This sequence originates from a female donor with multiple sclerosis, enrolled in a pregnancy study. V is TRBV29-1 and J is TRBJ1-2; 12 bases are a match to TRBD1. DNA of the CDR3: TGCAGCGTTGAAGGGGGACAGGGGGCGATCTATGGCTACACCTTC. Translating gives CSVEGGQGAIYGYTF.